The clone carrying this T cell receptor beta chain was counted a few times. Its target is not known. Germline CDR1 is SGHTA and CDR2 is FQGNSA. V lost 1 base, J lost 5 bases, and 8 bases stayed unmatched. This CDR3 has 16 amino acids. CD4+ naive, central memory, regulatory and stem cell-like memory cells were sorted via CD45RO/CCR7/CD25/CD127/CD95/CD27. The data belong to a study of beta chain features in type 1 diabetes. Findings of the study overall: Significant though moderate, a shortening of TCRB CDR3s appeared in all four CD4+ subsets of Type 1 diabetes patients. An over-representation of cells with high TCR expression could result from cDNA sequencing.

Investigators reverse transcribed all isolated RNA, so they sequenced expressed TCRB transcripts. Here immunoSEQ multiplex PCR was the method, and the copy in TCRdb shows in-frame clones only, minus some. The table lists fewer than 250,000 clones, approximately 14% of them singletons. This sequence joins TRBV7-2 and TRBJ2-5, with 9 nucleotides matching TRBD2. The sequencing input was naive CD4+ T cells from blood. The sequence came from a woman aged 40 to 50 in good health. CDR3 bases: TGTGCCAGCAGCTTAGTCGGGCGGGGGGGCTTCGAGACCCAGTACTTC. This translates into CASSLVGRGGFETQYF.